This entry features one T cell receptor beta chain sequence. Participants' own reports of clinical history determined their cohort assignment. Two negative PCRs, clearance, or symptom resolution characterized the recovered Cohort 3 donors. This entry is derived from a study of blood T cell repertoires in COVID-19. Turning to the study itself: The origin of the acute and convalescent COVID-19 samples was the United States, Italy and Spain.

J gave up 8 bases and V 5 bases, and 10 bases lay outside the gene matches. The CDR3 is 15 residues long. Germline V gives CDR1 MNHEY, CDR2 SMNVEV (reference sequence). The method was immunoSEQ multiplex PCR; TCRdb's version includes in-frame clones alone and lacks a portion of them. The sample shows about 330,000 clones, 85% to 90% of them seen only once. The V and J genes are TRBV27 and TRBJ2-3; 10 bases fit TRBD2. The receptor comes from a young woman who had recovered from COVID-19. The sequencing sample was made of PBMCs or T cells enriched from blood (not recorded which). As DNA, the CDR3 is TGTGCCAGCAGTCCTTCTAGCGGGGGCTGGGGTACGCAGTATTTT. Its protein product is CASSPSSGGWGTQYF.